This T cell receptor (beta chain) came from a study of beta chain features in type 1 diabetes. Overall study results and limits: VDJ junctions in type 1 diabetes patients carried more deletions and fewer insertions. Shorter TCRB CDR3s, moderately but significantly so, marked every one of the four CD4+ subsets in Type 1 diabetes patients. Whether HLA type influences TCRB rearrangement remained unresolved here.

Germline V CDR1 and CDR2: LGHNA, YNFKEQ. This CDR3 contains 16 residues. Trimming took 7 bases from V and 6 from J; bases not matched to a gene: 16. Expressed TCRB transcripts were sequenced after all isolated RNA was converted to cDNA. Naive, central memory and regulatory T cell samples averaged roughly 3.8 million reads. The protocol was immunoSEQ multiplex PCR, while the TCRdb copy is restricted to in-frame clones and leaves out a portion. The data show some 350,000 clones, with around a tenth seen just once and 0.45% to 0.65% held by the top ten. This clone was counted a few times. Its cognate antigen is unknown. Each sorted population was over 95% pure.

The source is a man younger than 40 with type 1 diabetes. The chain has TRBV4-2 and TRBJ1-2, with 8 nucleotides matching TRBD1. Sequencing used central memory CD4+ T cells from blood. CDR3 in amino acids: CASTRNSQGARNGYTF. In nucleotides, the CDR3 is TGTGCCAGCACCCGAAACTCTCAGGGGGCCAGAAATGGCTACACCTTC.